These 18 T cell receptor beta chains came from one sample sequenced in a study of blood T cell repertoires in COVID-19. The method was immunoSEQ multiplex PCR; TCRdb's version includes in-frame clones alone and lacks a portion of them. In the table there are over 250,000 clones, under 90% of which are singletons. The source material was peripheral blood. Receptors originate from a man over 45 with acute or convalescent COVID-19.

The chain recombines TRBV27 with TRBJ2-7; 9 nucleotides line up with TRBD1. The CDR3 contains 14 residues. Germline CDR1 is MNHEY and CDR2 is SMNVEV (reference sequence). Trimming at V came to 6 bases and at J to 5 bases, leaving 8 bases not matched to a gene. The CDR3 loop is CASRPGTGFDEQYF. In DNA, the CDR3 is TGTGCCAGCAGACCCGGGACAGGGTTCGACGAGCAGTACTTC.

The V gene is TRBV15, the J gene TRBJ2-2; the match to TRBD1 covers 9 bases. From germline, CDR1 is LNHNV and CDR2 YYDKDF (reference sequence). This CDR3 is built from 21 residues. V trimming: 0 bases; J trimming: 5 bases; junction bases outside the gene matches: 19. CDR3 region: CATSRDGDRAPLLRVTGELFF. Here the CDR3 DNA reads TGTGCCACCAGCAGAGATGGGGACAGGGCACCCTTATTACGGGTTACCGGGGAGCTGTTTTTT.

The rearrangement uses TRBV18 and TRBJ1-2, with 11 bases lining up with TRBD1. CDR3 length: 16 residues. The junction had 9 bases not matched to a gene; V was cut back by 2 bases and J by 7 bases. Germline V lookup: CDR1 KGHSH, CDR2 LQKENI. CDR3 residues: CASSPGQGARIGGYTF. DNA of the CDR3: TGTGCCAGCTCACCAGGACAGGGGGCCCGGATTGGTGGCTACACCTTC. The entire variable domain, with the rest obtained from reference TRBV18 and TRBJ1-2, is as follows: NAGVMQNPRHLVRRRGQEARLRCSPMKGHSHVYWYRQLPEEGLKFMVYLQKENIIDESGMPKERFSAEFPKEGPSILRIQQVVRGDSAAYFCASSPGQGARIGGYTFGSGTRLTVV.

The V gene is TRBV6-5, the J gene TRBJ2-7; D may be TRBD1 (6 bases). V was shortened by 7 bases and J by 4 bases, with 14 bases between the two germline ends. Germline CDR1 reads MNHEY; CDR2 reads SVGAGI. The CDR3 spans 13 residues. CDR3 loop: CASKGHLTYEQYF. The CDR3 nucleotides read TGTGCCAGCAAGGGACATTTAACATACGAGCAGTACTTC.

The chain recombines TRBV14 with TRBJ1-3, with a tentative D call TRBD1 (6 bases). Germline V gives CDR1 SGHDN, CDR2 FVKESK. This CDR3 comprises 14 residues. The V end was cut by 4 bases, the J end by 8 bases, with 15 bases between. Here the CDR3 DNA reads TGTGCCAGCAGCCTGGGCCACAGGGCTGACACCATATATTTT. Its protein product is CASSLGHRADTIYF. Full variable domain (remainder filled in from reference TRBV14 and TRBJ1-3): EAGVTQFPSHSVIEKGQTVTLRCDPISGHDNLYWYRRVMGKEIKFLLHFVKESKQDESGMPNNRFLAERTGGTYSTLKVQPAELEDSGVYFCASSLGHRADTIYFGEGSWLTVV.

The chain couples TRBV14 to TRBJ2-7; no definite D call. CDR1 SGHDN and CDR2 FVKESK come from the germline V gene. The CDR3 sequence is 12 residues long. The V end lost 0 bases, the J end lost 6 bases, and 6 bases lay between the germline ends. The CDR3 DNA sequence: TGTGCCAGCAGCCAAGATGGCGGCGAGCAGTACTTC. Its translation is CASSQDGGEQYF.

The CDR3 DNA reads as TGTGCCAGCAGCGTAGGCCGGGGATACACTGAAGCTTTCTTT. Translated: CASSVGRGYTEAFF. The chain uses TRBV9 and TRBJ1-1; D is ambiguous. V was cut by 0 bases and J by 3 bases, with 9 bases left in between. Germline CDR1 is SGDLS and CDR2 is YYNGEE. The CDR3 contains 14 residues.

The chain is built from TRBV11-2 and TRBJ1-4, with 7 bases aligning to TRBD1. Losses at the gene ends were 5 bases for V and 8 bases for J; bases not matched to a gene: 11. Looked up from germline, CDR1 is SGHAT and CDR2 is FQNNGV. CDR3 size: 15 residues. The CDR3 loop reads CASSTTGTRGEKLFF. CDR3 sequence (DNA): TGTGCCAGCAGCACGACGGGTACCAGGGGGGAAAAACTGTTTTTT.

The chain uses TRBV2 and TRBJ2-1; D ambiguous. The CDR3 has 14 amino acids. V was trimmed by 4 bases and J by 0 bases, leaving 7 bases between them. Germline-derived CDR1 and CDR2 are SNHLY and FYNNEI. The CDR3 sequence is CASSGTRSYNEQFF. The DNA of the CDR3 is TGTGCCAGCAGTGGAACTCGCTCCTACAATGAGCAGTTCTTC.

V usage is TRBV2 and J usage is TRBJ1-2; D is undetermined. The ends were cut back, 6 bases at V and 8 bases at J, with 19 bases in the middle. The CDR3 totals 14 residues. Germline-derived CDR1 and CDR2 are SNHLY and FYNNEI. The CDR3 nucleotides are TGTGCCAGCAGCCCTGACGGTCCCTTGAGGGGCTACACCTTC. Protein: CASSPDGPLRGYTF.

The V gene is TRBV5-8, the J gene TRBJ1-4, with 7 bases lining up with TRBD1. Trimming removed 4 bases from V and 16 bases from J; junction bases left unmatched: 13. The CDR3 length is 13 residues. Germline CDR1 SGHTS, CDR2 YDEGEE. CDR3 sequence reads: CASSLHDDRVKFF. The CDR3 nucleotides are TGTGCCAGCAGCCTCCATGATGACAGGGTAAAGTTTTTT.

This chain connects TRBV11-1 to TRBJ1-2; TRBD1 is a possible D gene (5 bases). The length of the CDR3 is 14 residues. Trimming took 5 bases from V and 5 from J, leaving 15 bases between them. CDR1 and CDR2 from the germline V gene are SGHAT and FQDESV (reference sequence). CDR3 coding DNA: TGTGCCAGCAGCCCCCGGGCCGACAGTTATGGCTACACCTTC. It yields the protein CASSPRADSYGYTF. Full variable domain (remainder filled in from reference TRBV11-1 and TRBJ1-2): EAEVAQSPRYKITEKSQAVAFWCDPISGHATLYWYRQILGQGPELLVQFQDESVVDDSQLPKDRFSAERLKGVDSTLKIQPAELGDSAMYLCASSPRADSYGYTFGSGTRLTVV.

This clone was counted a single time. Other DNA sequences in the same sample also yield this CDR3. The V call is TRBV5-1, the J call TRBJ1-3, with TRBD1 matching 7 bases. Germline V gene lookup returns CDR1 SGHRS and CDR2 YFSETQ. Trimming removed 4 bases from V and 4 bases from J; junction bases left unmatched: 5. The CDR3 runs to 14 residues. Written as DNA, the CDR3 is TGCGCCAGCAGCCCCGGGACAGCGGGAAACACCATATATTTT. It encodes CASSPGTAGNTIYF.

The genes are TRBV7-3 and TRBJ1-1, with D perhaps matching TRBD1 (5 bases). In germline, CDR1 is SGHTA, CDR2 FQGTGA. The CDR3 sequence is 13 residues long. Trimming pared 1 base from V and 5 bases from J, leaving 8 bases between. This chain's CDR3 is CASSLNSGTEAFF. The CDR3 DNA sequence: TGTGCCAGCAGCTTAAATTCAGGGACTGAAGCTTTCTTT. Full variable domain (outside the CDR3, taken from reference TRBV7-3 and TRBJ1-1): GAGVSQTPSNKVTEKGKYVELRCDPISGHTALYWYRQSLGQGPEFLIYFQGTGAADDSGLPNDRFFAVRPEGSVSTLKIQRTERGDSAVYLCASSLNSGTEAFFGQGTRLTVV.

CDR3 residues: CASSHPGRDSSGYTF. Written as DNA, the CDR3 is TGTGCCAGCAGCCACCCCGGCCGGGACTCCTCGGGCTACACCTTC. V gene TRBV4-2 combines with J gene TRBJ1-2; D is possibly TRBD1 (5 bases). CDR3 length equals 15 residues. Looked up from germline, CDR1 is LGHNA and CDR2 is YNFKEQ. Trimming removed 3 bases at V and 8 bases at J, with 19 bases between.

This clone appeared a single time. The rearrangement links TRBV7-9 to TRBJ2-5; no clear D gene. The CDR3 sequence is 11 residues long. CDR1 is SEHNR, CDR2 FQNEAQ, per germline (reference sequence). V lost 6 bases and J lost 2, with 4 bases in between. CDR3 sequence reads: CASSNQETQYF. The CDR3 region has the DNA TGTGCCAGCAGTAATCAAGAGACCCAGTACTTC.

The chain has TRBV28 and TRBJ2-1; 10 positions agree with TRBD2. The CDR3 is 18 amino acids. The V and J ends lost 3 bases and 2 bases, in that order; junction bases with no gene match: 10. The germline V gene encodes CDR1 MDHEN and CDR2 SYDVKM. This CDR3 reads CASSFPAQLAGPYNEQFF. DNA for the CDR3: TGTGCCAGCAGTTTTCCCGCTCAACTAGCGGGGCCCTACAATGAGCAGTTCTTC.

The chain employs TRBV2 and TRBJ1-6; D call uncertain. Germline V CDR1 and CDR2: SNHLY, FYNNEI. V was clipped by 10 bases and J by 9 bases, with 16 bases between them. The CDR3 sequence is 13 residues long. The CDR3 sequence is CATSSEVGSPLHF. Written as DNA, the CDR3 is TGTGCCACGTCCAGTGAGGTCGGTTCACCCCTCCACTTT.